This T cell receptor (beta chain) was profiled in a study of technical replicates of blood from four donors. Sequencing was performed with immunoSEQ multiplex PCR; in TCRdb, only in-frame clones are kept and a portion is missing. The sample yields around 60,000 clones, around 93% seen once. The germline gives CDR1 SEHNR, CDR2 FQNEAQ (reference sequence). V gave up 7 bases and J gave up 0 bases; unmatched junction bases: 3. The CDR3 has 15 amino acids. The TCR originated in a human donor in good health. Some clones in this sample may be carry-over from other donors' samples. Source material: PBMCs. V is TRBV7-9 and J is TRBJ2-1, with 10 positions matching TRBD2. This chain's CDR3 is CASNIAGGSYNEQFF. The CDR3 nucleotides are TGTGCCAGCAACATAGCGGGGGGCTCCTACAATGAGCAGTTCTTC.